The 15 T cell receptor beta chains listed next were all sequenced from one sample in a study of CD8+ T cells in alopecia areata. Sequencing templates came from extracted RNA that was reverse transcribed into cDNA. The data were produced by immunoSEQ multiplex PCR, yet TCRdb's version contains in-frame clones alone and is incomplete. The repertoire holds about 200,000 clones, with more than 45% as singletons. Treatment reported: oral pan-JAK inhibitor, 5-10 mg twice daily. Here the sequenced sample was CD4+ T cells sorted from blood, taken at week 24, from a patient treated with tofacitinib. The receptors come from a human donor with alopecia areata.

This chain connects TRBV6-5 to TRBJ2-1; 14 nucleotides match TRBD2. V dropped 4 bases and J dropped 8; count of bases not matched to a gene: 4. The germline V gene encodes CDR1 MNHEY and CDR2 SVGAGI. CDR3 length: 15 residues. Here the CDR3 DNA reads TGTGCCAGCAGTTCGGGACTAGCGGGAGTGGATGAGCAGTTCTTC. Translated: CASSSGLAGVDEQFF.

The chain couples TRBV9 to TRBJ2-5; 10 bases line up with TRBD2. Germline CDR1 is SGDLS and CDR2 is YYNGEE. With 4 bases clipped from V and 5 bases from J, the junction kept 11 bases outside the gene matches. The CDR3 has 16 amino acids. In nucleotides, the CDR3 is TGTGCCAGCAGCCAGGGGAGGACTAGCGGTTCCGAGACCCAGTACTTC. Translating gives CASSQGRTSGSETQYF.

The V gene is TRBV7-9, the J gene TRBJ2-7; 7 bases align to TRBD2. The CDR3 contains 13 residues. The ends lost 4 bases at V and 4 bases at J; junction bases unmatched: 4. Germline assignment: CDR1 SEHNR and CDR2 FQNEAQ (reference sequence). This CDR3 is CASSSGLLYEQYF. CDR3 sequence (DNA): TGTGCCAGCAGCTCGGGACTATTATACGAGCAGTACTTC.

The rearrangement joins TRBV14 to TRBJ2-7; the D gene is possibly TRBD2 (6 bases). The CDR3 runs to 16 residues. V lost 1 base and J lost 7, with 20 bases in between. The germline V gene has CDR1 SGHDN and CDR2 FVKESK. Here the CDR3 reads CASSQGVPVGGGEQYF. CDR3 bases: TGTGCCAGCAGCCAAGGTGTGCCGGTGGGAGGTGGGGAGCAGTACTTC.

The chain uses TRBV28 and TRBJ2-2; D is uncertain. From germline, CDR1 is MDHEN and CDR2 SYDVKM. The ends were cut back, 7 bases at V and 2 bases at J, with 2 bases in the middle. This CDR3 region has 11 residues. The DNA of the CDR3 is TGTGCCAGCATTAACACCGGGGAGCTGTTTTTT. It yields the protein CASINTGELFF.

The J gene is TRBJ2-5, the V gene TRBV18; 11 bases align to TRBD2. Germline V CDR1 and CDR2: KGHSH, LQKENI. The CDR3 sequence is 15 residues long. V lost 0 bases to trimming and J lost 5 bases; unmatched junction nucleotides: 2. The CDR3 sequence is CASSPPSGRAETQYF. In DNA, the CDR3 is TGTGCCAGCTCACCACCTAGCGGGAGGGCCGAGACCCAGTACTTC.

CDR3 amino acids: CASEGIRVNTEAFF. CDR3 in DNA: TGTGCCAGCGAAGGGATACGGGTGAACACTGAAGCTTTCTTT. The chain employs TRBV7-2 and TRBJ1-1, with unresolved D. Germline V CDR1 and CDR2: SGHTA, FQGNSA. Trimming removed 8 bases at V and 0 bases at J, with 13 bases between. The CDR3 runs to 14 residues.

V and J are TRBV19 and TRBJ1-2; D is unclear. CDR1 is LNHDA and CDR2 is SQIVND in the germline V gene (reference sequence). This CDR3 contains 13 residues. The V end was cut by 5 bases, the J end by 9 bases, with 16 bases between. The CDR3 protein is CASSHRPEGSYTF. CDR3 nucleotides: TGTGCCAGTAGTCACCGGCCAGAGGGAAGCTACACCTTC. The full variable domain, completed using reference TRBV19 and TRBJ1-2, is DGGITQSPKYLFRKEGQNVTLSCEQNLNHDAMYWYRQDPGQGLRLIYYSQIVNDFQKGDIAEGYSVSREKKESFPLTVTSAQKNPTAFYLCASSHRPEGSYTFGSGTRLTVV.

The V call is TRBV29-1, the J call TRBJ2-7; 8 positions agree with TRBD2. Looked up from germline, CDR1 is SQVTM and CDR2 is ANQGSEA. Germline trimming cut 2 bases from V and 4 bases from J; bases unmatched to any gene: 4. This CDR3 contains 13 residues. CDR3 nucleotides: TGCAGCGTTGAAACGGGAGGGAGTTACGAGCAGTACTTC. Its translation is CSVETGGSYEQYF.

This clone came up a few times. The chain couples TRBV19 to TRBJ1-5; 9 bases match TRBD1. CDR1 and CDR2 (germline): LNHDA, SQIVND (reference sequence). This CDR3 has 14 residues. Trimming cost V 8 bases and J 1 base; bases outside gene matches: 3. DNA of the CDR3: TGTGCCAGTCGCGACAGGGGGAGCAATCAGCCCCAGCATTTT. This sequence encodes CASRDRGSNQPQHF.

The genes are TRBV7-8 and TRBJ1-2; D uncertain. Germline V gene lookup returns CDR1 SGHVS and CDR2 FQNEAQ. The CDR3 loop spans 15 amino acids. Trimming cost V 1 base and J 3 bases, with 12 bases left between them. CDR3 protein: CASSLGSSLDYGYTF. The CDR3 DNA reads TGTGCCAGCAGCTTAGGCTCCAGCCTTGACTATGGCTACACCTTC.

The chain combines TRBV6-5 with TRBJ2-1, with D hard to call. This CDR3 region has 12 residues. The V gene's germline CDR1 is MNHEY and CDR2 SVGAGI. The germline V and J ends were trimmed by 10 bases and 5 bases, with 12 bases remaining between them. This CDR3 is CATRPEDNEQFF. CDR3 DNA: TGTGCCACCCGCCCGGAAGACAATGAGCAGTTCTTC.

This clone was counted only a few times. V is TRBV29-1 and J is TRBJ2-6; D not certain. Deletions cut 2 bases from V and 4 bases from J, with 9 bases between. Germline V gene lookup returns CDR1 SQVTM and CDR2 ANQGSEA. The CDR3 is 14 amino acids. CDR3 protein: CSVERVVGANVLTF. CDR3 coding DNA: TGCAGCGTTGAAAGGGTAGTCGGGGCCAACGTCCTGACTTTC.

This clone occurred a few times. The chain carries TRBV27 and TRBJ2-2; 8 bases agree with TRBD1. V lost 10 bases and J lost 1; bases outside the gene matches: 2. The CDR3 totals 13 residues. CDR1 is MNHEY, CDR2 SMNVEV, per germline (reference sequence). The CDR3 DNA follows: TGTGCCACTGGACAGGGGAACACCGGGGAGCTGTTTTTT. Translation: CATGQGNTGELFF.

This rearrangement joins TRBV6-5 to TRBJ1-2; no clear D. The V gene lost 4 bases and the J gene lost 4 bases, with 7 bases spanning the gap. Looked up from germline, CDR1 is MNHEY and CDR2 is SVGAGI. The CDR3 runs to 12 residues. CDR3: CASSFDGYGYTF. The CDR3 DNA reads TGTGCCAGCAGTTTCGACGGCTATGGCTACACCTTC.